The 15 T cell receptor beta chains below come from one sample, sequenced in a study of cytomegalovirus exposure and HLA in healthy donors. The PCR had 60 Vbeta and 13 Jbeta primers. Measured with immunoSEQ multiplex PCR; TCRdb has only the in-frame clones, and not every one. The profile covers 150,000 to 200,000 clones, with roughly 76% appearing a single time and roughly 5.2% taken by the ten largest. Sample: PBMCs. Source of these receptors: a young woman in good health and CMV-seropositive.

The J gene is TRBJ2-1, the V gene TRBV7-3, with 9 bases lining up with TRBD2. Trimming at V came to 5 bases and at J to 0 bases, leaving 8 bases not matched to a gene. Germline V CDR1 and CDR2: SGHTA, FQGTGA. There are 17 residues in the CDR3. CDR3 in DNA: TGTGCCAGCAGCGTTAGCGGGGGCGGGGGCTCCTACAATGAGCAGTTCTTC. Encoded protein: CASSVSGGGGSYNEQFF.

This sequence joins TRBV10-3 and TRBJ1-1; D is possibly TRBD1 (5 bases). This CDR3 is built from 13 residues. Germline assignment: CDR1 ENHRY and CDR2 SYGVKD. The germline V and J ends were trimmed by 10 bases and 2 bases, with 14 bases remaining between them. The CDR3 sequence: CATRGGVNTEAFF. DNA of the CDR3: TGTGCCACCCGGGGGGGGGTTAACACTGAAGCTTTCTTT.

The chain carries TRBV10-3 and TRBJ1-1, with a weak D call TRBD1 (6 bases). V lost 6 bases and J lost 1, with 12 bases in between. This CDR3 region has 14 residues. Germline CDR1 and CDR2: ENHRY and SYGVKD. CDR3 sequence: CAIRDSQENTEAFF. The CDR3, as DNA: TGTGCCATCAGGGACAGTCAAGAGAACACTGAAGCTTTCTTT.

As DNA, the CDR3 is TGTGCCACCCATATACACGTAAAAGGGGAGCTGTTTTTT. This translates into CATHIHVKGELFF. This chain connects TRBV7-9 to TRBJ2-2; D is ambiguous. The germline gives CDR1 SEHNR, CDR2 FQNEAQ (reference sequence). The CDR3 runs 13 residues. V shed 10 bases and J shed 8 bases, with 17 bases lying between them.

The chain joins TRBV6-1 to TRBJ1-3, with D possibly being TRBD1 (5 bases). Deletions cut 4 bases from V and 4 bases from J, with 11 bases between. CDR1 is MNHNS and CDR2 is SASEGT in the germline V gene. CDR3 length equals 14 residues. The CDR3 nucleotides are TGTGCCAGCAGTGCCTCGGGGGAAGGAAACACCATATATTTT. The encoded protein is CASSASGEGNTIYF.

The J gene is TRBJ2-7, the V gene TRBV2; D uncertain. The CDR3 sequence is 11 residues long. Germline loops: CDR1 SNHLY, CDR2 FYNNEI. V lost 4 bases and J 3 bases, leaving 4 bases between the germline ends. CDR3 in DNA: TGTGCCAGCAGTGGTCACTACGAGCAGTACTTC. It translates to CASSGHYEQYF. Together with reference TRBV2 and TRBJ2-7, the CDR3 gives the full variable domain: EPEVTQTPSHQVTQMGQEVILRCVPISNHLYFYWYRQILGQKVEFLVSFYNNEISEKSEIFDDQFSVERPDGSNFTLKIRSTKLEDSAMYFCASSGHYEQYFGPGTRLTVT.

The V call is TRBV5-1, the J call TRBJ2-2; D uncertain. Germline V gives CDR1 SGHRS, CDR2 YFSETQ. V shed 5 bases and J shed 6 bases, with 14 bases lying between them. The CDR3 has 14 amino acids. The CDR3 sequence: CASSDEVKSGELFF. CDR3 nucleotides: TGCGCCAGCAGTGACGAGGTCAAGTCCGGGGAGCTGTTTTTT.

This clone was detected only a few times. V is TRBV19 and J is TRBJ1-1; D perhaps matches TRBD1 (6 bases). The CDR3 has 15 amino acids. In germline, CDR1 is LNHDA, CDR2 SQIVND (reference sequence). Trimming left V 6 bases short and J 2 bases short, with 16 bases between. The CDR3 coding sequence is TGTGCCAGTAGACAGACAGGCCGACAAAACACTGAAGCTTTCTTT. Encoded protein: CASRQTGRQNTEAFF.

The genes are TRBV18 and TRBJ2-3; maybe TRBD2 (6 bases). Trimming took 5 bases from V and 0 from J, leaving 21 bases between them. Germline V lookup: CDR1 KGHSH, CDR2 LQKENI. The CDR3 contains 18 residues. CDR3 sequence: CASSTTLGGGTSTDTQYF. CDR3 bases: TGTGCCAGCTCAACTACCCTGGGAGGCGGGACTAGCACAGATACGCAGTATTTT.

The V and J genes are TRBV12-5 and TRBJ1-2; D unresolved. Germline CDR1 and CDR2: LGHNT and FRNRAP. There are 17 residues in the CDR3. With 2 bases removed from V and 8 bases from J, the gap between germline ends came to 24 bases. CDR3 sequence reads: CASGLSFPGGPGGGYTF. The CDR3 nucleotides are TGTGCTAGTGGTTTGAGTTTTCCCGGAGGCCCCGGAGGCGGCTACACCTTC.

The chain employs TRBV6-5 and TRBJ2-5; no firm D call. V lost 4 bases and J lost 5, with 8 bases in between. This CDR3 is built from 12 residues. Germline V gene sequence: CDR1 MNHEY, CDR2 SVGAGI. The CDR3 loop is CASSSLRETQYF. DNA of the CDR3: TGTGCCAGCAGTTCCCTCCGGGAGACCCAGTACTTC.

This sequence joins TRBV18 and TRBJ2-1; D unresolved. CDR1 is KGHSH and CDR2 is LQKENI in the germline V gene. The ends were cut back, 0 bases at V and 7 bases at J, with 10 bases in the middle. The CDR3 extends over 14 amino acids. CDR3 protein: CASSPPRPKNEQFF. CDR3 in DNA: TGTGCCAGCTCACCACCGAGGCCGAAAAATGAGCAGTTCTTC.

This clone was seen a handful of times. The chain joins TRBV5-4 to TRBJ1-3, with no clear D. CDR1 is SGHNT, CDR2 YYREEE, per germline (reference sequence). This CDR3 contains 15 residues. Trimming took off 1 base at V and 4 bases at J, with 12 bases between the two ends. Written as DNA, the CDR3 is TGTGCCAGCAGCTTGTCCGGGGTGTCCGGAAACACCATATATTTT. Residues: CASSLSGVSGNTIYF. Based on the CDR3 plus reference TRBV5-4 and TRBJ1-3, the full variable domain is ETGVTQSPTHLIKTRGQQVTLRCSSQSGHNTVSWYQQALGQGPQFIFQYYREEENGRGNFPPRFSGLQFPNYSSELNVNALELDDSALYLCASSLSGVSGNTIYFGEGSWLTVV.

The genes are TRBV5-1 and TRBJ2-5; 12 positions agree with TRBD2. Trimming cost V 4 bases and J 1 base; bases outside gene matches: 8. Germline V gene sequence: CDR1 SGHRS, CDR2 YFSETQ. The CDR3 contains 17 residues. The DNA of the CDR3 is TGCGCCAGCAGCGCGCTAGGACTAGCGGGGCTCCAAGAGACCCAGTACTTC. Encoded protein: CASSALGLAGLQETQYF.

The chain joins TRBV9 to TRBJ2-5; 8 positions match TRBD1. The CDR3 contains 14 residues. After removal of 6 bases from V and 5 bases from J, the junction contained 9 bases not matched to a gene. Per germline, CDR1 SGDLS and CDR2 YYNGEE. CDR3 in amino acids: CASNPQGGGETQYF. The CDR3 DNA follows: TGTGCCAGCAACCCACAGGGGGGTGGGGAGACCCAGTACTTC. The complete variable domain, with remaining parts taken from reference TRBV9 and TRBJ2-5, reads DSGVTQTPKHLITATGQRVTLRCSPRSGDLSVYWYQQSLDQGLQFLIQYYNGEERAKGNILERFSAQQFPDLHSELNLSSLELGDSALYFCASNPQGGGETQYFGPGTRLLVL.